This TCR beta chain originates from a study of Ad26.COV2.S vaccination and SARS-CoV-2 variants. Study-level points and caveats: Researchers cautioned that TCR breadth and depth analyses may have underestimated total T cell responses.

Germline lookup yields CDR1 PRHDT and CDR2 FYEKMQ (reference sequence). V lost 5 bases and J lost 4; bases outside the gene matches: 8. CDR3 length: 14 amino acids. Note on this clone: Its antigen is unidentified.

The assay was immunoSEQ multiplex PCR, and TCRdb's table has in-frame clones only and misses some. The repertoire consists of over 100,000 clones, with around three quarters occurring once and the leading ten covering approximately 15%. This receptor was taken from a human donor who had recovered from COVID-19. Material: peripheral blood, obtained after recovery from COVID-19. J is TRBJ2-7 and V is TRBV13; 7 nucleotides line up with TRBD1. CDR3 DNA sequence: TGTGCCAGCAGCCCACCGGACAGGAGGTACGAGCAGTACTTC. This encodes CASSPPDRRYEQYF.